These T cell receptor beta chains were read from a single sample in a study of blood T cells in healthy people across ages. Each CDR3 protein gets one entry after TCRdb re-called the 5' RACE reads with MiXCR. Among almost 1 million distinct CDR3 sequences listed, 45% to 60% were seen once. The sequenced material came from blood. The receptors stem from a woman aged 60-75 years in good health. Both conserved end residues are part of each CDR3. A D gene is named only where the DNA matches it firmly. Clone size appears in some rows only: once, few, many, or a class for an expanded clone.

clone_size,v_call,d_call,j_call,cdr3_nt,cdr3_aa
few,TRBV7-2,NA,TRBJ2-7,TGTGCCAGCAGCTCTCGGGGACTCTCCTACGAGCAGTACTTC,CASSSRGLSYEQYF
NA,TRBV7-2,NA,TRBJ2-1,TGTGCCAGCAGCTTAGCGCGACCCGGGACCTACAATGAGCAGTTCTTC,CASSLARPGTYNEQFF
NA,TRBV6-1,NA,TRBJ1-4,TGTGCCAGCAGTGTGTCACGGCTGTCTGAAAAACTGTTTTTT,CASSVSRLSEKLFF
NA,TRBV5-1,TRBD2,TRBJ2-1,TGCGCCAGCAGAACGGGACTAGCGGGAGGGCCCTACAATGAGCAGTTCTTC,CASRTGLAGGPYNEQFF
NA,TRBV11-2,TRBD1,TRBJ2-2,TGTGCCAGCAGTTTCGGGACAGGTTCCACCGGGGAGCTGTTTTTT,CASSFGTGSTGELFF
few,TRBV3-1,TRBD1,TRBJ2-7,TGTGCCAGCAGCCCCTACAGGGGTTCCTACGAGCAGTACTTC,CASSPYRGSYEQYF
NA,TRBV29-1,NA,TRBJ1-2,TGCAGCGTTGAAGATCTTGCCGCTGGGTTGGCGGGAGGCTACACCTTC,CSVEDLAAGLAGGYTF
few,TRBV11-1,NA,TRBJ2-7,TGTGCCAGCAGCTTAGCGCACAGACCATCGGGTGAGCAGTACTTC,CASSLAHRPSGEQYF
few,TRBV20-1,TRBD1,TRBJ2-7,TGCAGTGCTAGATCGGTGGGACAGGGGGCCTACGAGCAGTACTTC,CSARSVGQGAYEQYF
NA,TRBV6-5,NA,TRBJ2-7,TGTGCCAGCAGTTACTCGATACGACCAGGGCGGGGGCTGACCTACGAGCAGTACTTC,CASSYSIRPGRGLTYEQYF
NA,TRBV6-2/TRBV6-3,TRBD1,TRBJ2-3,TGTGCCAGCAGGACCGGGACAGGGAGCACAGATACGCAGTATTTT,CASRTGTGSTDTQYF
few,TRBV27,TRBD2,TRBJ2-7,TGTGCCAGCAGCGACCAGCGGGGGAGATCCTACGAGCAGTACTTC,CASSDQRGRSYEQYF
many,TRBV5-1,NA,TRBJ2-7,TGCGCCAGCAGCTTGAGCAGGGACTACGAGCAGTACTTC,CASSLSRDYEQYF
NA,TRBV11-2,NA,TRBJ1-2,TGTGCCAGCAGCTCTAACCCTCAGGGTTACTATGGCTACACCTTC,CASSSNPQGYYGYTF
NA,TRBV27,TRBD2,TRBJ2-7,TGTGCCAGCAGTTTGGCCGCCCTCCCCAGCGGGATGATTGCCTACGAGCAGTACTTC,CASSLAALPSGMIAYEQYF
NA,TRBV6-1,TRBD2,TRBJ2-7,TGTGCCAGCAGTGAAGCTAGCGGGTCCTACTACGAGCAGTACTTC,CASSEASGSYYEQYF
few,TRBV12-3/TRBV12-4,TRBD1,TRBJ2-7,TGTGCCAGCAGTTTAGTAGGGACAGGGGACCGCGAGCAGTACTTC,CASSLVGTGDREQYF
NA,TRBV6-5,NA,TRBJ2-5,TGTGCCAGCAGTTATGGCAGGACTGAATTGGAGACCCAGTACTTC,CASSYGRTELETQYF
NA,TRBV29-1,NA,TRBJ2-2,TGCAGCGTAAAACAGGAACCCGCCGGGGAGCTGTTTTTT,CSVKQEPAGELFF
NA,TRBV9,NA,TRBJ2-1,TGTGCCAGCAGCGCACCCCCTCCCAGCACTGAGCAGTTCTTC,CASSAPPPSTEQFF
NA,TRBV6-2/TRBV6-3,NA,TRBJ2-3,TGTGCCCGCCCGGGGGCGGGACGGTATACGCAGTATTTT,CARPGAGRYTQYF
NA,TRBV6-2/TRBV6-3,TRBD2,TRBJ2-4,TGTGCCAGCAGCCAGAGCGGGATAGCCAAAAACATTCAGTACTTC,CASSQSGIAKNIQYF
NA,TRBV4-3,NA,TRBJ2-2,TGCGCCAGCAGCCAAGATCTCCCAGGGGAATCTTACACCGGGGAGCTGTTTTTT,CASSQDLPGESYTGELFF
NA,TRBV5-1,NA,TRBJ2-6,TGCGCCAGCACCCCCGGAGTGGCTGGGGCCAACGTCCTGACTTTC,CASTPGVAGANVLTF
few,TRBV20-1,NA,TRBJ1-2,TGCAGTGCTAGAGTTCCCAGGACCTCTAACTATGGCTACACCTTC,CSARVPRTSNYGYTF
few,TRBV3-1,NA,TRBJ2-5,TGTGCCAGCAGCCAAGCGGCGGGGCGAGAGACCCAGTACTTC,CASSQAAGRETQYF
NA,TRBV12-3/TRBV12-4,NA,TRBJ1-2,TGTGCCAGCAGTTTTAACCTCCCCAACTATGGCTACACCTTC,CASSFNLPNYGYTF
few,TRBV7-3,NA,TRBJ2-1,TGTGCCAGCAGCTTATTTTCGTTCAATGAGCAGTTCTTC,CASSLFSFNEQFF
many,TRBV28,TRBD2,TRBJ2-5,TGTGCCAGCAGCTTGGAGGGAGGGGAGACCCAGTACTTC,CASSLEGGETQYF
few,TRBV7-2,NA,TRBJ2-5,TGTGCCAGCAGCTTCCTAATTCCTGGCGAGACCCAGTACTTC,CASSFLIPGETQYF
NA,TRBV10-3,NA,TRBJ2-7,TGTGCCATCAGTACCGAAAGACAGGCAGGAACTACCCTTAACGAGCAGTACTTC,CAISTERQAGTTLNEQYF
NA,TRBV6-5,TRBD2,TRBJ2-1,TGTGCCAGCAGTTGCTCGGCGGGAGAAATCTACAATGAGCAGTTCTTC,CASSCSAGEIYNEQFF
once,TRBV7-3,NA,TRBJ2-1,TGTGCCAGCAGCTTAAGTTCCCTAGCACGGAATGAGCAGTTCTTC,CASSLSSLARNEQFF
once,TRBV14,TRBD2,TRBJ2-1,TGTGCCAGCAGCCAAGATTCGCCCGGGAGGTCCTACAATGAGCAGTTCTTC,CASSQDSPGRSYNEQFF
NA,TRBV20-1,NA,TRBJ2-3,TGCAGTGCTAGGAAGCCCCTTAGCACAGATACGCAGTATTTT,CSARKPLSTDTQYF
NA,TRBV14,NA,TRBJ1-2,TGTGCCAGCAGCCAAGGAATCAGGGCGGTAGGCTACACCTTC,CASSQGIRAVGYTF
few,TRBV10-2,TRBD2,TRBJ2-3,TGCGCCAGCGAGGGGACTAGCGGGACAACGCAGTATTTT,CASEGTSGTTQYF
NA,TRBV28,NA,TRBJ2-5,TGTGCCAGCCGCCCGACCCCTAGGAGGGGTCACTCAGGGGAGACCCAGTACTTC,CASRPTPRRGHSGETQYF
NA,TRBV15,NA,TRBJ2-3,TGTGCCACCAGTGAAGTGACAGATACGCAGTATTTT,CATSEVTDTQYF
NA,TRBV6-5,NA,TRBJ1-1,TGTGCCAGCAGTTACACACGGAACACTGAAGCTTTCTTT,CASSYTRNTEAFF